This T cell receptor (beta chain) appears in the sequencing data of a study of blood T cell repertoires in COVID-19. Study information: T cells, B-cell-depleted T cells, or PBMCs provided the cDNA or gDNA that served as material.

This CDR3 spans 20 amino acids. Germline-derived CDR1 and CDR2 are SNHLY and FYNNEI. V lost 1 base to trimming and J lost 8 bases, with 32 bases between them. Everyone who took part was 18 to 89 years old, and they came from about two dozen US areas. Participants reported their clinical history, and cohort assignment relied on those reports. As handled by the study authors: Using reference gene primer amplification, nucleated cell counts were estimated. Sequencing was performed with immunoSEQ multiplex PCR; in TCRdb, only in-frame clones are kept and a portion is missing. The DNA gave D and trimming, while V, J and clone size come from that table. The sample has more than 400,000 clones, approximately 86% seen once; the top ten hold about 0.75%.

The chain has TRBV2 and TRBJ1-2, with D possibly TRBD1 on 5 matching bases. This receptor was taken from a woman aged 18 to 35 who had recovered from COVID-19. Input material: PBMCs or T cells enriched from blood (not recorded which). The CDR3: CASSEEYPTRGITRLVGYTF. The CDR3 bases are TGTGCCAGCAGTGAAGAGTACCCTACACGGGGGATCACTCGTCTAGTAGGCTACACCTTC. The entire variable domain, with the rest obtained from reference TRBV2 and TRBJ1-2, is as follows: EPEVTQTPSHQVTQMGQEVILRCVPISNHLYFYWYRQILGQKVEFLVSFYNNEISEKSEIFDDQFSVERPDGSNFTLKIRSTKLEDSAMYFCASSEEYPTRGITRLVGYTFGSGTRLTVV.